Listed here is a single TCR beta chain. The protocol was immunoSEQ multiplex PCR, while the TCRdb copy is restricted to in-frame clones and leaves out a portion. Here the sample spans about 37,000 clones, 82% being singletons. Germline assignment: CDR1 MNHEY and CDR2 SVGAGI. This CDR3 spans 15 amino acids. V dropped 5 bases and J dropped 0 bases, with 13 bases sitting between them. The sample belongs to a study of PD-L1 blockade in urothelial cancer. Overall study: Each patient had 0 to 3 earlier chemotherapy regimens. Samples of blood were analyzed 3 weeks (second dose) and 6 weeks after treatment start.

This TCR was sampled from a man aged 55 to 69 with urothelial cancer. Here the sequenced sample was PBMCs, taken around atezolizumab (anti-PD-L1) treatment. This rearrangement joins TRBV6-5 to TRBJ2-5, with D possibly being TRBD2 (6 bases). The CDR3 sequence is CASSPEGRYQETQYF. Here the CDR3 DNA reads TGTGCCAGCAGTCCGGAGGGTAGGTACCAAGAGACCCAGTACTTC.